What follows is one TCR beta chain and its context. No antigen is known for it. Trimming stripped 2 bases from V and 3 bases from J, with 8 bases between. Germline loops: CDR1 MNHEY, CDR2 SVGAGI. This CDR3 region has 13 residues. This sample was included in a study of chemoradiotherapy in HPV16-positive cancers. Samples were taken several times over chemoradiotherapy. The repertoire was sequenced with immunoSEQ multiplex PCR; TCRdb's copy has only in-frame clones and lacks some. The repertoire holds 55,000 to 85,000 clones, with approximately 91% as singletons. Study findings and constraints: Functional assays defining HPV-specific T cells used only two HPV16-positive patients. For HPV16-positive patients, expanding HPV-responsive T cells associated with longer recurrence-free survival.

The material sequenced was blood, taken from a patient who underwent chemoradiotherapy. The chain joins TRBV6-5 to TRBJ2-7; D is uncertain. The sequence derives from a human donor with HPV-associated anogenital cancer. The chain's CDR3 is CASSYHRFYEQYF. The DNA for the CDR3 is TGTGCCAGCAGTTACCACAGATTCTACGAGCAGTACTTC.